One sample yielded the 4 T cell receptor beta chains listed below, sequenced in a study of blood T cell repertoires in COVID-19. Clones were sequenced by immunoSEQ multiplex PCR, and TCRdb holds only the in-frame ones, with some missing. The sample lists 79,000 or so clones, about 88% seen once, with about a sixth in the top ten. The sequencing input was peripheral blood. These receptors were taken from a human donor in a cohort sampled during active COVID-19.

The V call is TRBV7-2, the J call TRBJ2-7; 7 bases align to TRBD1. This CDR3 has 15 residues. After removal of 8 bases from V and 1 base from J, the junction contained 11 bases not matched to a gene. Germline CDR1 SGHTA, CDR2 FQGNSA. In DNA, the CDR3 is TGTGCCAGCGAAAACAGGGGACAGATATCCTACGAGCAGTACTTC. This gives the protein CASENRGQISYEQYF.

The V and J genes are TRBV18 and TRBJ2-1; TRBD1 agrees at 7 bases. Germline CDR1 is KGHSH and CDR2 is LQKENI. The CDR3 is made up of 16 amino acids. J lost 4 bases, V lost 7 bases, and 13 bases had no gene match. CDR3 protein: CASLKRTGFKYNEQFF. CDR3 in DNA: TGTGCCAGCTTAAAAAGGACAGGATTCAAGTACAATGAGCAGTTCTTC.

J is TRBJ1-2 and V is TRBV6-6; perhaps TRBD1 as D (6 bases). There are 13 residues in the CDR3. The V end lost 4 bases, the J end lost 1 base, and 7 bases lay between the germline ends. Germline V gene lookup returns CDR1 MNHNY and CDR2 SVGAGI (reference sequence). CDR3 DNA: TGTGCCAGCAGTTCACAGGGTAACTATGGCTACACCTTC. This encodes CASSSQGNYGYTF.

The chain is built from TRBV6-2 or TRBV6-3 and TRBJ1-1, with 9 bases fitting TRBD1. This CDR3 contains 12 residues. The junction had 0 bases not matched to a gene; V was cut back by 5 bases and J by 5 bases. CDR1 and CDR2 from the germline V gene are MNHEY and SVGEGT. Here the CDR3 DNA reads TGTGCCAGCAGTGGACAGGGGACTGAAGCTTTCTTT. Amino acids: CASSGQGTEAFF.